The TCR beta chain described here comes from a study of cytomegalovirus exposure and HLA in healthy donors. With 60 Vbeta and 13 Jbeta primers, the PCR was carried out. The protocol was immunoSEQ multiplex PCR, while the TCRdb copy is restricted to in-frame clones and leaves out a portion. The sample has over 150,000 clones; approximately 77% are singletons. CDR3 size: 14 residues. V lost 4 bases, J lost 0 bases, and 7 bases lay in between. Looked up from germline, CDR1 is SGDLS and CDR2 is YYNGEE. Sampled while nominally healthy, donors likely had unrecorded immune exposures. Sample: PBMCs. This TCR came from a man aged 25 to 40 in good health and CMV-seropositive. V gene TRBV9 combines with J gene TRBJ2-2, with D unclear. Written as DNA, the CDR3 is TGTGCCAGCAGCACCACTACGAACACCGGGGAGCTGTTTTTT. This codes for CASSTTTNTGELFF.